This T cell receptor beta chain was sequenced in a study of cytomegalovirus exposure and HLA in healthy donors. The study ran its PCR with 60 Vbeta and 13 Jbeta primers. This table comes from immunoSEQ multiplex PCR, and its TCRdb copy is limited to in-frame clones, with some not included. The table shows 150,000 to 200,000 clones, with roughly 74% occurring only once. Remarks on this clone: The germline gene is not matched at one end of the junction; a read error may be the cause. In the same sample, other DNA sequences code for this CDR3.

This sequence originates from a young woman in good health and CMV-seropositive. Input material: PBMCs.

The CDR3 DNA sequence: TGCGCCAGTAGCTCCCCACTCCGGGGGGAGACCCAGTACTTC. Residues: CASSSPLRGETQYF. The J gene is TRBJ2-5, the V gene TRBV5-1; a weak D match, TRBD2 (6 bases). Looked up from germline, CDR1 is SGHRS and CDR2 is YFSETQ. This CDR3 contains 14 residues.